The entry that follows covers one T cell receptor (beta chain) sequence. What it recognizes is unknown. The source of the sample is a study of blood T cells in healthy people across ages. Study summary: Template switching recovered approximately one barcoded beta molecule for every two T cells. General study results and limits: Nothing was known about donor CMV status, and this possibly confounded expanded clonotype changes. Estimated diversity, derived from one million T cells, was regarded as an underestimate.

PCR was performed a second time for about 6 to 12 cycles using a sample-barcoded 5' primer and a J-beta primer mix. MiXCR, applied by TCRdb to the 5' RACE reads, yields one record per CDR3 protein. The data contain under 2 million distinct CDR3 sequences, roughly 32% of them singletons. This receptor was obtained from a woman in her 30s in good health. The sequencing sample was made of blood.

The CDR3 sequence: CASSLTGTGGSTGNEQFF. Here the CDR3 DNA reads TGTGCCAGCAGCTTAACAGGGACAGGGGGCTCTACTGGCAATGAGCAGTTCTTC. The chain links TRBV7-3 to TRBJ2-1; 12 nucleotides match TRBD1. Unmatched junction bases numbered 9, after V lost 0 bases and J lost 6 bases. This CDR3 contains 18 residues. CDR1 and CDR2 from the germline V gene are SGHTA and FQGTGA.